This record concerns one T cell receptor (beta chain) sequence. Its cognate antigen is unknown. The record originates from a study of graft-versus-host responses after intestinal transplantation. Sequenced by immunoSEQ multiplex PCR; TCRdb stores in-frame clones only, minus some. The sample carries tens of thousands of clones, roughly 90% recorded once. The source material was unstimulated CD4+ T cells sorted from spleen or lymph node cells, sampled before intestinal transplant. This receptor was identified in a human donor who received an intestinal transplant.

CDR3 amino acids: CASSVTVSSYEQYF. The CDR3 coding sequence is TGTGCCAGCAGTGTGACAGTTAGCTCCTACGAGCAGTACTTC. J is TRBJ2-7 and V is TRBV6-1, with D possibly being TRBD1 (5 bases). The CDR3 spans 14 residues. V dropped 4 bases and J dropped 0 bases, with 10 bases sitting between them. Germline values: CDR1 MNHNS, CDR2 SASEGT.